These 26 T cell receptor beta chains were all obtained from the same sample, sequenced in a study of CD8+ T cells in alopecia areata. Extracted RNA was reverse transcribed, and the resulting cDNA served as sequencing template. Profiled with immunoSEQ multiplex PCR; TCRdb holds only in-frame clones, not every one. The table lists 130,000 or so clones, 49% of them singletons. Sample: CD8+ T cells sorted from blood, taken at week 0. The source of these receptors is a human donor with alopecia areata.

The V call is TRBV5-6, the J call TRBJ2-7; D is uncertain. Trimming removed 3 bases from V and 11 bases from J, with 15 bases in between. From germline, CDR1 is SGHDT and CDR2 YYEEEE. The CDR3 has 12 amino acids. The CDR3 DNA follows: TGTGCCAGCAGCTCGATTCTAGGCCCGGAGTACTTC. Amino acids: CASSSILGPEYF.

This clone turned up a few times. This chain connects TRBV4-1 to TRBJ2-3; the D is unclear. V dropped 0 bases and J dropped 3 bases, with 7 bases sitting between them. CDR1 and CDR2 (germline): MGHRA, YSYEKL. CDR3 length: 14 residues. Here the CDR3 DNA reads TGCGCCAGCAGCCAAGACTCATCGACAGATACGCAGTATTTT. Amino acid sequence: CASSQDSSTDTQYF.

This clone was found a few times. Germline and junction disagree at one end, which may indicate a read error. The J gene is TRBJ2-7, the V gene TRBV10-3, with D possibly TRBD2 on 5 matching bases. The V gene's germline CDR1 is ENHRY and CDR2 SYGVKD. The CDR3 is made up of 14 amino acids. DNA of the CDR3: TGTGCCATCAGTGAGCCGCTTTTGTTCGGGAATCCGGTCTTC. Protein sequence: CAISEPLLFGNPVF.

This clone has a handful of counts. The CDR3 is CASSDGTGEQETQYF. CDR3 DNA sequence: TGTGCCAGCAGCGACGGGACAGGGGAGCAAGAGACCCAGTACTTC. The rearrangement uses TRBV7-9 and TRBJ2-5, with 10 bases identical to TRBD1. Trimming removed 5 bases from V and 2 bases from J; junction bases left unmatched: 5. Germline lookup yields CDR1 SEHNR and CDR2 FQNEAQ (reference sequence). There are 15 residues in the CDR3.

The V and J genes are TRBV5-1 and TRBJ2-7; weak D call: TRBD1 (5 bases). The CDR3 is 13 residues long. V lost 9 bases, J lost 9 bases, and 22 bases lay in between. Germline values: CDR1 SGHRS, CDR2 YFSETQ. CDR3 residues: CATRETAETRQYF. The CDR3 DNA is TGCGCCACCAGAGAGACAGCCGAAACGAGGCAGTACTTC.

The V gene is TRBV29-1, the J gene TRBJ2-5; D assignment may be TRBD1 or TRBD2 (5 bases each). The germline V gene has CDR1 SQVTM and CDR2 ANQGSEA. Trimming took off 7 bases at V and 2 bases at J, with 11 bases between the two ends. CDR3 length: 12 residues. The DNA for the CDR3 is TGCAGCGCTGGTTGGGGGCAAGAGACCCAGTACTTC. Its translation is CSAGWGQETQYF.

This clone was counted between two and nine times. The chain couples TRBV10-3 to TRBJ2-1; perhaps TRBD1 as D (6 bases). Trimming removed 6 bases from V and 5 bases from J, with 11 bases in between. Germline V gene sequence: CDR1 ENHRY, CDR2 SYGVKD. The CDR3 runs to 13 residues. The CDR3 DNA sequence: TGTGCCATCAGGGGGGACACCAACAATGAGCAGTTCTTC. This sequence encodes CAIRGDTNNEQFF.

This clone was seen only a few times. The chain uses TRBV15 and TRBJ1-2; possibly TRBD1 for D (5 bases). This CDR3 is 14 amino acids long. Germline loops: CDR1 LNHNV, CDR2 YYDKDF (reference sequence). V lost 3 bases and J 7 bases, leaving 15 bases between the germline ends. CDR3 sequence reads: CATSSASTVFGYTF. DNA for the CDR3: TGTGCCACCAGCAGTGCTTCGACAGTATTTGGCTACACCTTC.

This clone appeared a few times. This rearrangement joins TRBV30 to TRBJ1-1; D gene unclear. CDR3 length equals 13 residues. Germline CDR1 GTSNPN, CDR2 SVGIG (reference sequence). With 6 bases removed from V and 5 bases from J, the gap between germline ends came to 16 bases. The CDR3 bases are TGTGCCTGCGCAAAATCCCTTGGGACTGAAGCTTTCTTT. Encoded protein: CACAKSLGTEAFF.

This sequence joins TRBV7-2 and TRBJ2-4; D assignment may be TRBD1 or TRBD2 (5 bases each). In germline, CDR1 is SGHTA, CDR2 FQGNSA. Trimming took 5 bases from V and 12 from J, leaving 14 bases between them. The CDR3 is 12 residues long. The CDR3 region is CASSPGRPPQYF. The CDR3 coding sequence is TGTGCCAGCAGCCCGGGACGGCCCCCTCAGTACTTC. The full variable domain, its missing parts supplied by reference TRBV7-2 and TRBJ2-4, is GAGVSQSPSNKVTEKGKDVELRCDPISGHTALYWYRQSLGQGLEFLIYFQGNSAPDKSGLPSDRFSAERTGGSVSTLTIQRTQQEDSAVYLCASSPGRPPQYFGAGTRLSVL.

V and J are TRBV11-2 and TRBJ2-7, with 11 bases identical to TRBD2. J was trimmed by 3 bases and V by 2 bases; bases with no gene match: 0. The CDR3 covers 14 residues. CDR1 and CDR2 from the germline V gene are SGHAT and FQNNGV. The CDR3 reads CASSLLAGGYEQYF. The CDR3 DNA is TGTGCCAGCAGCTTACTAGCGGGGGGCTACGAGCAGTACTTC.

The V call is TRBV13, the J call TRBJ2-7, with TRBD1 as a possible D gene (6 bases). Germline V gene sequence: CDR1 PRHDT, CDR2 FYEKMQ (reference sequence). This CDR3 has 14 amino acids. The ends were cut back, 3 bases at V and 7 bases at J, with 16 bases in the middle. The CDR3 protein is CASSFGTRGGEQYF. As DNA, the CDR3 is TGTGCCAGCAGCTTTGGGACAAGGGGCGGGGAGCAGTACTTC.

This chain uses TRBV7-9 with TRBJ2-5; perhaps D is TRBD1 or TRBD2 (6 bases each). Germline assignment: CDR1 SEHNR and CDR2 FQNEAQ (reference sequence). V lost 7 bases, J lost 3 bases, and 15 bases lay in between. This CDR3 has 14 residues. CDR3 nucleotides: TGTGCCAGCACCTGGGGGGACATAAAAGAGACCCAGTACTTC. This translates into CASTWGDIKETQYF.

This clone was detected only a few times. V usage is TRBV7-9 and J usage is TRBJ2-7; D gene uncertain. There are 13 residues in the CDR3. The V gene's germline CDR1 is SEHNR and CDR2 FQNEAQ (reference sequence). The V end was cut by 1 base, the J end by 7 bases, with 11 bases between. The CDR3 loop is CASSLDLMAEQYF. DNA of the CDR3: TGTGCCAGCAGCTTAGATCTTATGGCTGAGCAGTACTTC.

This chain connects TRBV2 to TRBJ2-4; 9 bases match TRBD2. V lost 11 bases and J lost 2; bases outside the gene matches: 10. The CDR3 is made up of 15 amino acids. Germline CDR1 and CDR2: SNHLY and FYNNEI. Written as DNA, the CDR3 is TGTGCCGTAGGGCCTAGCGGGGTTCCCAAAAACATTCAGTACTTC. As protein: CAVGPSGVPKNIQYF.

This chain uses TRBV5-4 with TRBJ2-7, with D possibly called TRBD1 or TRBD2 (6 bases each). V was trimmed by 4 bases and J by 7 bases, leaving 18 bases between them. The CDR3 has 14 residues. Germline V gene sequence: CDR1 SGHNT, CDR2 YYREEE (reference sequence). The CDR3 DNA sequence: TGTGCCAGCAGCCTGGCCGGGGGCTCCGGGGAGCAGTACTTC. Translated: CASSLAGGSGEQYF.

CDR3 in DNA: TGCGCCAGCAGCCGGACCGGGACAGGGCGCGAAGAGACCCAGTACTTC. It yields the protein CASSRTGTGREETQYF. V and J are TRBV5-1 and TRBJ2-5; TRBD1 matches at 9 bases. The CDR3 is 16 amino acids. CDR1 SGHRS and CDR2 YFSETQ come from the germline V gene. Losses at the gene ends were 4 bases for V and 3 bases for J; bases not matched to a gene: 10.

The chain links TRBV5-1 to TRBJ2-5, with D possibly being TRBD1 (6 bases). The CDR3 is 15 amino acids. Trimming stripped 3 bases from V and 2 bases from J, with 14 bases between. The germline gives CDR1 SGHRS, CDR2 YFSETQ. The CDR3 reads CASSSLPGQQETQYF. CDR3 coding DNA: TGCGCCAGCAGCTCACTACCGGGACAACAAGAGACCCAGTACTTC.

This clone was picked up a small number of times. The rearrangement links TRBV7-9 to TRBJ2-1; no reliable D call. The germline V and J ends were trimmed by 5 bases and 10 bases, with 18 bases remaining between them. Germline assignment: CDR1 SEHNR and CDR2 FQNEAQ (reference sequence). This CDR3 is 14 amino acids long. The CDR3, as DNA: TGTGCCAGCAGCCCCGGCAGGCAAATTTGGGAGCAGTTCTTC. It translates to CASSPGRQIWEQFF.

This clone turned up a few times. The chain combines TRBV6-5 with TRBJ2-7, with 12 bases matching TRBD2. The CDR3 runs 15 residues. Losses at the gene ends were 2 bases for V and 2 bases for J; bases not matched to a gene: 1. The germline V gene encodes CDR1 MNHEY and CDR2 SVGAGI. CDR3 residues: CASSYRLAGAYEQYF. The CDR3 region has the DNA TGTGCCAGCAGTTACCGACTAGCGGGGGCCTACGAGCAGTACTTC.

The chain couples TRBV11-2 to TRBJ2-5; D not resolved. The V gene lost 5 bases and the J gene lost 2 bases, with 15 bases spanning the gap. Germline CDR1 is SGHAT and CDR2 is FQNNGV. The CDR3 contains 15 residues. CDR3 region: CASSGAHGAQETQYF. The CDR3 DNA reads TGTGCCAGCAGCGGCGCCCACGGAGCACAAGAGACCCAGTACTTC.

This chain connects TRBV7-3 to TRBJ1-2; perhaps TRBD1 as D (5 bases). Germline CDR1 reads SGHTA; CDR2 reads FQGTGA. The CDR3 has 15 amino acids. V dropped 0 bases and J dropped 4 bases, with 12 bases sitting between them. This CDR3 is CASSLTGRGVYGYTF. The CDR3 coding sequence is TGTGCCAGCAGCTTAACAGGGAGGGGAGTCTATGGCTACACCTTC.

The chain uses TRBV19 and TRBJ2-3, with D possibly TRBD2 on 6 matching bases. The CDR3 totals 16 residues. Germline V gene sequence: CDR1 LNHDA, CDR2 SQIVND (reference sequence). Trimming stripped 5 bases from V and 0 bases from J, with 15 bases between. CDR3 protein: CASSALADPSTDTQYF. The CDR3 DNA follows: TGTGCCAGTAGTGCATTAGCGGACCCTAGCACAGATACGCAGTATTTT.

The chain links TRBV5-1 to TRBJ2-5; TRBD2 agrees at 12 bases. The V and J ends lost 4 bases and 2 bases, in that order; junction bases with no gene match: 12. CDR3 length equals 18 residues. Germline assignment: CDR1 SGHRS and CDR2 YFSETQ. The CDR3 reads CASSDSTEGLAGQETQYF. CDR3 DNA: TGCGCCAGCAGCGACTCTACCGAAGGACTAGCGGGGCAAGAGACCCAGTACTTC.

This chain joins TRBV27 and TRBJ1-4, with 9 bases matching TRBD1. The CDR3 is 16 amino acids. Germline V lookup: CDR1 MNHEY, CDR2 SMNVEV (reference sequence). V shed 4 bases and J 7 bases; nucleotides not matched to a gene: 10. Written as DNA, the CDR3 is TGTGCCAGCAGTTCGCTTACCGGGACAGGGCTTGAAAAACTGTTTTTT. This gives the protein CASSSLTGTGLEKLFF.

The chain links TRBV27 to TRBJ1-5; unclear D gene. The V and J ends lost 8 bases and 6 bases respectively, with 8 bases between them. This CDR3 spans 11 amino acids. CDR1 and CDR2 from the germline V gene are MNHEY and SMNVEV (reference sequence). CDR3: CASGLRQPQHF. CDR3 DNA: TGTGCCAGCGGACTCCGTCAGCCCCAGCATTTT.